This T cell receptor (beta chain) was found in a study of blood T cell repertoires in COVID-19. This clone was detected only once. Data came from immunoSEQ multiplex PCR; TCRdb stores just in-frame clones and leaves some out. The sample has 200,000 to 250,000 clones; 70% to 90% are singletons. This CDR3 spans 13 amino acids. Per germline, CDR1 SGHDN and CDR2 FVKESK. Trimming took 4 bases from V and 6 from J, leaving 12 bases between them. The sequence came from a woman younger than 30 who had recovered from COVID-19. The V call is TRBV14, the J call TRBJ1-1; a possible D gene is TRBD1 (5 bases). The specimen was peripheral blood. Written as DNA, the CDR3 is TGTGCCAGCAGCCCTGAGGAGGGGCCTGAAGCTTTCTTT. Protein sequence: CASSPEEGPEAFF.